Listed below are T cell receptor beta chains from one sample, sequenced in a study of blood T cell repertoires in COVID-19. Generated by immunoSEQ multiplex PCR, the TCRdb table keeps only in-frame clones and is missing some. The sample records 240,000 or so clones, around 80% being singletons. The sample taken for sequencing was peripheral blood. The receptors were gathered from a woman aged 18-29 years with acute or convalescent COVID-19. Both conserved end residues are part of each CDR3. D genes are given only for firm matches. The listing skips clone size in some rows; elsewhere it reads once, few, many or a size class.

clone size	V gene	D gene	J gene	CDR3 DNA	CDR3 protein
.	TRBV29-1	.	TRBJ2-7	TGCAGCGTTGATGGCGGCTACGAGCAGTACTTC	CSVDGGYEQYF
.	TRBV6-6	.	TRBJ1-3	TGTGCCAGCAGTCGCCGACTTTCAGGGTCGGCTGGAAACACCATATATTTT	CASSRRLSGSAGNTIYF
.	TRBV28	TRBD2	TRBJ2-1	TGTGCCAGCAGTAGACTAGCGGGAGGAAACAATGAGCAGTTCTTC	CASSRLAGGNNEQFF
.	TRBV10-2	.	TRBJ1-2	TGCGCCAGCAGTGATAACAGGGTGGGAGGCTACACCTTC	CASSDNRVGGYTF
.	TRBV27	TRBD1	TRBJ1-5	TGTGCCAGCGGCTCCGGGACAGGGAATCAGCCCCAGCATTTT	CASGSGTGNQPQHF
.	TRBV11-2	.	TRBJ2-3	TGTGCCAGCAGCCTTTATGGGGAGAGGGCAGATACGCAGTATTTT	CASSLYGERADTQYF
.	TRBV7-3	TRBD1	TRBJ1-1	TGTGCCAGCAGCCCAGGACAGGGGACGGACACTGAAGCTTTCTTT	CASSPGQGTDTEAFF
.	TRBV28	.	TRBJ2-2	TGTGCCAGCACCGCGCTGGGGCTCAAAGCCGGGAGAAGGGAGCTGTTTTTT	CASTALGLKAGRRELFF
.	TRBV30	TRBD1	TRBJ2-7	TGTGCCTGGAGTGGCGGACAGGGCTACCACGAGCAGTACTTC	CAWSGGQGYHEQYF
once	TRBV11-3	TRBD2	TRBJ2-1	TGTGCCAGCAGCTTTGGCGGGAGAGGTGAGCAGTTCTTC	CASSFGGRGEQFF
few	TRBV2	.	TRBJ1-2	TGTGCCAGCAGTGACTTCCAGGGCGGCTATGGCTACACCTTC	CASSDFQGGYGYTF
.	TRBV6-5	TRBD2	TRBJ2-1	TGTGCCAGCAGTAGACTAGCGAGCAATGAGCAGTTCTTC	CASSRLASNEQFF
.	TRBV7-3	.	TRBJ2-3	TGTGCCAGCAGCTTAGCAGGGTCGGATACGCAGTATTTT	CASSLAGSDTQYF
.	TRBV18	TRBD1	TRBJ2-1	TGTGCCAGCTCACCGAAGCCGGGACAGGGGGCCCTCAATCAGTTCTTC	CASSPKPGQGALNQFF
.	TRBV15	.	TRBJ2-5	TGTGCCACCAGCACATCCGGGGGGCCCCGGGAGACCCAGTACTTC	CATSTSGGPRETQYF
.	TRBV27	.	TRBJ1-1	TGTGCCAGCAGTTCTAAAGGGGGTGGCGACACTGAAGCTTTCTTT	CASSSKGGGDTEAFF
.	TRBV6-5	TRBD2	TRBJ2-7	TGTGCCAGCAGTTACAGGCTAGCGGGAGGTCGGGAGCAGTACTTC	CASSYRLAGGREQYF
.	TRBV3-1/TRBV3-2	TRBD2	TRBJ2-7	TGTGCCAGCAGTCACCGGGTAGCGGGGATGGGGGGCTCCTACGAGCAGTACTTC	CASSHRVAGMGGSYEQYF
.	TRBV5-6	TRBD1	TRBJ1-2	TGTGCCAGCAGCCTTGACGGGACAGGGCGTGGCTACACCTTC	CASSLDGTGRGYTF
.	TRBV21-1	.	TRBJ2-5	TGTGCCAGCAGAAGACTCCCCCAAGAGACCCAGTACTTC	CASRRLPQETQYF
once	TRBV6-1	TRBD1	TRBJ2-6	TGTGCCAGCAGTGACCGGGACAGGGAATCTTCTCGTGGGGCCAACGTCCTGACTTTC	CASSDRDRESSRGANVLTF
.	TRBV5-1	.	TRBJ1-6	TGCGCCAGCAGCCCCCAGTGGGGGCGCGAGTTTAATTCACCCCTCCACTTT	CASSPQWGREFNSPLHF
.	TRBV6-6	.	TRBJ2-2	TGTGCCAGCCATCTAGCGAACCTGAACACCGGGGAGCTGTTTTTT	CASHLANLNTGELFF
.	TRBV18	.	TRBJ1-2	TGTGCCAGCTCACCATCCGAGGGTGTCGGCTATGGCTACACCTTC	CASSPSEGVGYGYTF
.	TRBV28	.	TRBJ1-5	TGTGCCAGCAGTTTGAGGGGGCAGCCCCAGCATTTT	CASSLRGQPQHF
.	TRBV27	TRBD1	TRBJ1-2	TGTGCCAGCAGGGGACAGGCCTATGGCTACACCTTC	CASRGQAYGYTF
.	TRBV7-9	.	TRBJ2-3	TGTGCCAGCAGCTTATACGGGAGTGACACAGATACGCAGTATTTT	CASSLYGSDTDTQYF
.	TRBV3-1/TRBV3-2	.	TRBJ1-3	TGTGCCAGCAGCCAAGTGAGTTCCTCTGGAAACACCATATATTTT	CASSQVSSSGNTIYF